Sample share makes the clone carrying this T cell receptor (beta chain) medium-sized (0.01 to 0.1%). The data belong to a study of T cell responses to AZD1222 COVID-19 vaccine. Libraries were prepared by immunoSEQ multiplex PCR; TCRdb keeps only in-frame clonotypes and omits some of them. Of about 63,000 clones listed, 65% to 90% are singletons. Trimming took off 4 bases at V and 13 bases at J, with 32 bases between the two ends. Per the germline V gene, CDR1 is SGHKS and CDR2 is YYEKEE (reference sequence). This CDR3 contains 18 residues. The receptor was derived from an adult in good health. The chain joins TRBV5-5 to TRBJ1-4; D call uncertain. The sequencing here drew on peripheral blood, taken on day 0 of AZD1222 vaccination. The CDR3 DNA reads as TGTGCCAGCAGCCCCCAAGGGTGGGGAGCTCGGGGTTCACCCGGACTGTTTTTT. The encoded protein is CASSPQGWGARGSPGLFF.